This T cell receptor beta chain originates from a study of vaccination effects on CD4 cells after COVID-19. Findings and limits, study-wide: Late post-vaccination, clones induced by infection and those induced by vaccine underwent marked clonal contraction.

Antigen-specific CD4+ T cells were expanded with viral peptide pools in the ViraFEST assay before sequencing. Scientists isolated CD4+ T cells after a roughly 10-day culture period ended. Two-dose vaccination with either BNT162b2 or mRNA-1273 was given to the participants. Vaccinated recipients, who were negative for nucleocapsid antibodies, had no history of SARS-CoV-2 infection. Wells each received two million PBMC, cultured with around 9.3 IU/ml IL-2 and about 10 ug/ml peptides. In this sample, this clone turned up a few times. Its matching antigen is unknown. This table comes from immunoSEQ multiplex PCR, and its TCRdb copy is limited to in-frame clones, with some not included. The sample shows approximately 74,000 clones, roughly 80% of them seen only once. The sequences come from CD4+ T cells from PBMCs cultured with HCoV-OC43 spike peptides, collected after COVID-19 vaccination. As for subset: HCoV-OC43 spike overlapping peptide pool stimulation. The receptor's source is a human donor who received a COVID-19 vaccine.

In DNA form, the CDR3 reads TGTGCCAGCAGCTTAGAAAATCCGGACAATGAGCAGTTCTTC. It is translated as CASSLENPDNEQFF. The chain carries TRBV7-2 and TRBJ2-1; D is uncertain. From germline, CDR1 is SGHTA and CDR2 FQGNSA. V was trimmed by 1 base and J by 5 bases, leaving 9 bases between them. This CDR3 spans 14 amino acids.